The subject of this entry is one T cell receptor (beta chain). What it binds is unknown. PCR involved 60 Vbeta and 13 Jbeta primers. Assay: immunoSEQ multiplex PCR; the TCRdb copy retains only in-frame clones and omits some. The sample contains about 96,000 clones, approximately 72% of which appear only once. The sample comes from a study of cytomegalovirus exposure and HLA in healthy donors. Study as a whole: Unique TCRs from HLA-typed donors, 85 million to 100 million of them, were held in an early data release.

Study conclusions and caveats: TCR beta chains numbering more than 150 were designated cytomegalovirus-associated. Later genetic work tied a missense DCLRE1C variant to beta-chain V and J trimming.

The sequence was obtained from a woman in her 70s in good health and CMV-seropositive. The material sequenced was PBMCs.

DNA of the CDR3: TGTGCCAGCAGCCAAGAGGGTCTAACGGGGGGTGGAGAGACCCAGTACTTC. Translated, it gives CASSQEGLTGGGETQYF. This chain uses TRBV4-2 with TRBJ2-5; 7 positions agree with TRBD2. The CDR3 loop spans 17 amino acids. Germline V CDR1 and CDR2: LGHNA, YNFKEQ. V lost 0 bases to trimming and J lost 4 bases; unmatched junction nucleotides: 11.